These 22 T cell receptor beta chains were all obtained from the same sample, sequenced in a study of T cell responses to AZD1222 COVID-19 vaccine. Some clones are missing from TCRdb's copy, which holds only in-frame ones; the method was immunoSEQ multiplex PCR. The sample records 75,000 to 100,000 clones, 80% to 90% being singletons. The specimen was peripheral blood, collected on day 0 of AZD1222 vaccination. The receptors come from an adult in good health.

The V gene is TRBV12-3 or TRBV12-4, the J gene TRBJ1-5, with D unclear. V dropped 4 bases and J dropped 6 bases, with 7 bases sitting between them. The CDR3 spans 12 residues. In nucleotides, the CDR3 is TGTGCCAGCAGTTATAGCGCTCAGCCCCAGCATTTT. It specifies CASSYSAQPQHF.

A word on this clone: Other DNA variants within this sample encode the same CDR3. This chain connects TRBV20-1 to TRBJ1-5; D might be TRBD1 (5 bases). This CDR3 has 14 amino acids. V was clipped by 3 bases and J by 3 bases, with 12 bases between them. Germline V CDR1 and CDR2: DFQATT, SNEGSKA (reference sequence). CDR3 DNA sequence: TGCAGTGCTAGTCTTAGGGGATACAATCAGCCCCAGCATTTT. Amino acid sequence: CSASLRGYNQPQHF.

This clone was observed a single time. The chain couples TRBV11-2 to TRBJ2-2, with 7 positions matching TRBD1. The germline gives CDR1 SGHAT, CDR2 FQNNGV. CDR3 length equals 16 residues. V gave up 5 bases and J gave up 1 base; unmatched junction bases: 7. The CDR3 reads CASSRTGTVNTGELFF. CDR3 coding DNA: TGTGCCAGCAGCCGCACCGGGACAGTGAACACCGGGGAGCTGTTTTTT.

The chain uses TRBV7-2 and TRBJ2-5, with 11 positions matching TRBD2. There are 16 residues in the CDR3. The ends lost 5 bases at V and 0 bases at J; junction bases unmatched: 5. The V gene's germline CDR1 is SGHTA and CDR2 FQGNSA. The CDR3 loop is CASSPLAGGYQETQYF. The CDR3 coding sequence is TGTGCCAGCAGCCCGCTAGCGGGGGGTTACCAAGAGACCCAGTACTTC.

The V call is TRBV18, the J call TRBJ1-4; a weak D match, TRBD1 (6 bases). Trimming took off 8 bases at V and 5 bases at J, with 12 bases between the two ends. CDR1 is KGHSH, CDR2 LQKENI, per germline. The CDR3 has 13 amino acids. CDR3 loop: CASARQENEKLFF. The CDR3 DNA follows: TGTGCCAGCGCCCGACAGGAGAATGAAAAACTGTTTTTT.

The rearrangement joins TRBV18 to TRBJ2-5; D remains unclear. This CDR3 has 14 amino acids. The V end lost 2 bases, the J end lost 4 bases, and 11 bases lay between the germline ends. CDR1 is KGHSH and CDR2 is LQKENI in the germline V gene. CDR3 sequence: CASSPSGDIETQYF. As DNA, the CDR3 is TGTGCCAGCTCACCATCGGGTGACATAGAGACCCAGTACTTC.

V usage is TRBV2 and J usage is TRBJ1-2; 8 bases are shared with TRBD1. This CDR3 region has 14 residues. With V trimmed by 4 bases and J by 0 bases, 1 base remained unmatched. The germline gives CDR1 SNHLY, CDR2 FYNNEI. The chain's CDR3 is CASSGQGPNYGYTF. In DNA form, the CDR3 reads TGTGCCAGCAGTGGACAGGGGCCTAACTATGGCTACACCTTC.

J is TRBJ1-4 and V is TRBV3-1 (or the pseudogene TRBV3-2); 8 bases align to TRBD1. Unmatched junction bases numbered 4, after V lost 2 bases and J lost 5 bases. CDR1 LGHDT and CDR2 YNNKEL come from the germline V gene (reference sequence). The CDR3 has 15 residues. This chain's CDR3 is CASSQQDRANEKLFF. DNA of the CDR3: TGTGCCAGCAGCCAACAGGACAGGGCCAATGAAAAACTGTTTTTT.

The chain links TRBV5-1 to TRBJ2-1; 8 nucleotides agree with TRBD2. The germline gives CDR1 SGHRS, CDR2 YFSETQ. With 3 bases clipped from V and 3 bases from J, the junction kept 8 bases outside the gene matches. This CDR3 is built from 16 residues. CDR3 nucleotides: TGCGCCAGCAGCTCCGAAAGCGGGGGAGACTACAATGAGCAGTTCTTC. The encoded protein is CASSSESGGDYNEQFF.

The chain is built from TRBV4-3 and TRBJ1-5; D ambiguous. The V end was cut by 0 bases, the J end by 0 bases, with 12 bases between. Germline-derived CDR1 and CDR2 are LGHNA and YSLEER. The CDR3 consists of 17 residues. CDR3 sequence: CASSQDASQFSNQPQHF. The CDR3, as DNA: TGCGCCAGCAGCCAAGACGCTAGCCAGTTTAGCAATCAGCCCCAGCATTTT.

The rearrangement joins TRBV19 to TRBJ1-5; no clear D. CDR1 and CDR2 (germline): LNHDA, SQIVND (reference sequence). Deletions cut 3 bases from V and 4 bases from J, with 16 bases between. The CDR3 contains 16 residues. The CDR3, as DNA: TGTGCCAGTAGTATCGACGGGATTTGGGCAAATCAGCCCCAGCATTTT. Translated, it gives CASSIDGIWANQPQHF.

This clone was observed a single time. CDR3: CASSTGQGNQPQHF. The DNA for the CDR3 is TGTGCCAGCAGCACAGGACAGGGCAATCAGCCCCAGCATTTT. The genes are TRBV9 and TRBJ1-5, with 7 bases identical to TRBD1. This CDR3 region has 14 residues. Germline loops: CDR1 SGDLS, CDR2 YYNGEE. V gave up 4 bases and J gave up 2 bases; unmatched junction bases: 3.

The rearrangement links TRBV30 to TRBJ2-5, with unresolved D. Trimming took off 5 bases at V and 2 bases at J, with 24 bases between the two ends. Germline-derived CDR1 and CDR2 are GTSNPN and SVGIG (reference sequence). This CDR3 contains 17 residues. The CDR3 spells CAWSPETLLYLQETQYF. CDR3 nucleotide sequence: TGTGCCTGGTCTCCGGAGACACTACTATACTTACAAGAGACCCAGTACTTC.

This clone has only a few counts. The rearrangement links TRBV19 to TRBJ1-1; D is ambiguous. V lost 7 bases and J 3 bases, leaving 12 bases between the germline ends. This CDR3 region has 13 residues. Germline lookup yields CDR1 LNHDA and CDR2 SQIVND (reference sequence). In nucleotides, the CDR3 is TGTGCCAGTACGTTACAGCGGGACACTGAAGCTTTCTTT. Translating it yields CASTLQRDTEAFF.

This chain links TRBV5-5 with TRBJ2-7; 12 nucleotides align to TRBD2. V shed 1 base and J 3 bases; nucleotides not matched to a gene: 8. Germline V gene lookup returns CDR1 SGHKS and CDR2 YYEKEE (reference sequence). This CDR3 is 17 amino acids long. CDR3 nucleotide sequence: TGTGCCAGCAGCTTGTATGCTAGCGGGGGGGTTATCTACGAGCAGTACTTC. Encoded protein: CASSLYASGGVIYEQYF.

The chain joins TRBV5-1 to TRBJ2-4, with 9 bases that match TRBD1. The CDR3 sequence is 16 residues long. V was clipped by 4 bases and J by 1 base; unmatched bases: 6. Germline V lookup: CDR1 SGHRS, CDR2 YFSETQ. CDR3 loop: CASSQQGARAKNIQYF. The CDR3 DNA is TGCGCCAGCAGCCAACAGGGGGCAAGGGCCAAAAACATTCAGTACTTC.

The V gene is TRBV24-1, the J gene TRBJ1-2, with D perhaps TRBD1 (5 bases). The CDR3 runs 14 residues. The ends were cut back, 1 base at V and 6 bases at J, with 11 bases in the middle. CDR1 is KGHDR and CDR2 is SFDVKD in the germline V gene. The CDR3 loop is CATSDFPGRNGYTF. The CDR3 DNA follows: TGTGCCACCAGTGATTTTCCGGGGCGGAATGGCTACACCTTC.

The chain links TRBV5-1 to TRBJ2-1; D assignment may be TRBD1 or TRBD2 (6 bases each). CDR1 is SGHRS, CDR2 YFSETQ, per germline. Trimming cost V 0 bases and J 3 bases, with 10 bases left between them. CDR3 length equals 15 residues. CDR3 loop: CASSLAGDIYNEQFF. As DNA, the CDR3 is TGCGCCAGCAGCTTGGCGGGGGACATCTACAATGAGCAGTTCTTC. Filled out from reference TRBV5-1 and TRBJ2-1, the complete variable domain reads KAGVTQTPRYLIKTRGQQVTLSCSPISGHRSVSWYQQTPGQGLQFLFEYFSETQRNKGNFPGRFSGRQFSNSRSEMNVSTLELGDSALYLCASSLAGDIYNEQFFGPGTRLTVL.

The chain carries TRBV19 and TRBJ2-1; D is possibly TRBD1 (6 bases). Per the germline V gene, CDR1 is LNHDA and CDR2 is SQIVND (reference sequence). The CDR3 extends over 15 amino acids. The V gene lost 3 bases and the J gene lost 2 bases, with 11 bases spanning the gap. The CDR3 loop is CASSIEDSTYNEQFF. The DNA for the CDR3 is TGTGCCAGTAGTATCGAGGACAGTACCTACAATGAGCAGTTCTTC.

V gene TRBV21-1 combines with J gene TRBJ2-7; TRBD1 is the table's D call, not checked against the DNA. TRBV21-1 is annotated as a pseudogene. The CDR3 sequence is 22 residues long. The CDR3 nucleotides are TGTGCCAGCAGCAAAGTATGTTTTCTGGGGACAGGGCTCCCCACTCCTTCCTACGAGCAGTACTTC. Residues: CASSKVCFLGTGLPTPSYEQYF.

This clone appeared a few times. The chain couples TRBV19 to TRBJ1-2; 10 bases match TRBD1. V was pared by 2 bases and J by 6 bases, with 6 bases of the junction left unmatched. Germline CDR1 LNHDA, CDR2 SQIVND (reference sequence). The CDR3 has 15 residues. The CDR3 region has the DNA TGTGCCAGTAGTATAACCTCCGGGACAGGGGATGGCTACACCTTC. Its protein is CASSITSGTGDGYTF.

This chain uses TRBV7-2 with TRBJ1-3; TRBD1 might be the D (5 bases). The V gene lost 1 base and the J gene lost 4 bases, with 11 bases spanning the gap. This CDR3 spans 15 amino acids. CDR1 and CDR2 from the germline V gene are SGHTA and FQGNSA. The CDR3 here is CASSLEWGIGNTIYF. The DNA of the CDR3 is TGTGCCAGCAGCTTAGAATGGGGGATAGGAAACACCATATATTTT.